Here is one T cell receptor beta chain with its context. The data were taken from a study of blood T cell repertoires in COVID-19. Study background: Researchers got acute and convalescent COVID-19 samples from the United States, Italy and Spain.

Germline CDR1 and CDR2: SGHTA and FQGNSA. The CDR3 has 15 residues. Unmatched junction bases numbered 4, after V lost 1 base and J lost 7 bases. Only in-frame clones appear in the TCRdb table, and some are missing; sequencing was by immunoSEQ multiplex PCR. The sample records 250,000 to 400,000 clones, 70% to 90% being singletons. This receptor was taken from a young woman with COVID-19, enrolled during active disease. V is TRBV7-2 and J is TRBJ2-2; 9 bases map to TRBD2. Sequencing used peripheral blood. The DNA of the CDR3 is TGTGCCAGCAGCTTAGGTCTAGCGGGGTTCGGGGAGCTGTTTTTT. It is translated as CASSLGLAGFGELFF. Based on the CDR3 plus reference TRBV7-2 and TRBJ2-2, the full variable domain is GAGVSQSPSNKVTEKGKDVELRCDPISGHTALYWYRQSLGQGLEFLIYFQGNSAPDKSGLPSDRFSAERTGGSVSTLTIQRTQQEDSAVYLCASSLGLAGFGELFFGEGSRLTVL.